This note documents a single T cell receptor (beta chain) sequence. The data belong to a study of blood T cell repertoires in COVID-19. Measured with immunoSEQ multiplex PCR; TCRdb has only the in-frame clones, and not every one. The sample has about 330,000 clones, about 91% seen once; the top ten hold approximately 9.9%. After removal of 5 bases from V and 2 bases from J, the junction contained 13 bases not matched to a gene. The CDR3 covers 17 residues. Germline V CDR1 and CDR2: MGHDK, SYGVNS. The specimen was peripheral blood. This receptor was identified in a man aged 30-40 years with COVID-19, enrolled during active disease. This chain connects TRBV25-1 to TRBJ2-3, with TRBD2 identical over 7 bases. The CDR3 DNA reads as TGTGCCAGCAGTTCCCGTGTGGGTAGCGGGTCCACAGATACGCAGTATTTT. Protein product: CASSSRVGSGSTDTQYF.